This TCR beta chain came from a study of blood T cell repertoires in COVID-19. Looking at the study overall: COVID-19 samples collected from the United States, Italy and Spain covered acute and convalescent phases. Sources were T cells, B-cell-depleted T cells, or PBMCs; the material itself was cDNA or gDNA.

V trimming: 1 base; J trimming: 2 bases; junction bases outside the gene matches: 5. This CDR3 is 17 amino acids long. The germline CDR1 and CDR2 sequences are LGHNA and YNFKEQ. In the authors' methods: Reference gene primer amplification gave estimated nucleated cell counts. Here immunoSEQ multiplex PCR was the method, and the copy in TCRdb shows in-frame clones only, minus some. V, J and clone size derive from that table, while D and trimming were established from the DNA sequence. Of fewer than 65,000 clones listed, 90% are singletons. Sequencing was done on a sample of peripheral blood. This receptor was obtained from a human donor in a cohort sampled during active COVID-19. V and J are TRBV4-2 and TRBJ1-5; 10 bases agree with TRBD1. CDR3 sequence: CASSQAGTGAGNQPQHF. The CDR3, as DNA: TGTGCCAGCAGCCAAGCCGGGACAGGGGCGGGCAATCAGCCCCAGCATTTT.